A single sample gave rise to the 5 T cell receptor beta chains below, sequenced in a study of T cells after posttransplantation cyclophosphamide. Sequenced by immunoSEQ multiplex PCR; TCRdb stores in-frame clones only, minus some. The sample includes about 52,000 clones, approximately 94% seen only once; the top ten take 2.9%. Source material: PBMCs. Receptors originate from a woman aged 30 to 39 in good health and a related stem cell transplant donor.

The rearrangement uses TRBV7-9 and TRBJ1-1; D unresolved. Germline V gives CDR1 SEHNR, CDR2 FQNEAQ (reference sequence). The CDR3 covers 14 residues. Trimming took off 4 bases at V and 1 base at J, with 10 bases between the two ends. CDR3 residues: CASSSHSRNTEAFF. The CDR3 DNA sequence: TGTGCCAGCAGCTCCCACTCACGGAACACTGAAGCTTTCTTT.

CDR3 sequence: CASGVGDSRNTIYF. The CDR3 DNA reads as TGTGCCAGTGGGGTAGGGGACAGTAGAAACACCATATATTTT. This chain uses TRBV19 with TRBJ1-3, with 7 bases matching TRBD1. CDR3 length equals 14 residues. V trimming: 8 bases; J trimming: 5 bases; junction bases outside the gene matches: 9. Germline V CDR1 and CDR2: LNHDA, SQIVND (reference sequence). Combining the CDR3 with reference TRBV19 and TRBJ1-3 gives the whole variable domain DGGITQSPKYLFRKEGQNVTLSCEQNLNHDAMYWYRQDPGQGLRLIYYSQIVNDFQKGDIAEGYSVSREKKESFPLTVTSAQKNPTAFYLCASGVGDSRNTIYFGEGSWLTVV.

The rearrangement uses TRBV10-3 and TRBJ1-4; 8 bases fit TRBD1. The junction had 7 bases not matched to a gene; V was cut back by 10 bases and J by 3 bases. This CDR3 has 14 amino acids. Germline V gene data show CDR1 as ENHRY and CDR2 as SYGVKD. CDR3 region: CATAGGAANEKLFF. For the CDR3, the DNA is TGTGCCACTGCAGGGGGCGCGGCTAATGAAAAACTGTTTTTT.

This clone was seen only once. The gene calls are TRBV10-2 and TRBJ2-1; 10 positions agree with TRBD2. This CDR3 spans 14 amino acids. V dropped 7 bases and J dropped 5; count of bases not matched to a gene: 5. The germline V gene encodes CDR1 WSHSY and CDR2 SAAADI. CDR3: CASTLLAGDNEQFF. The CDR3 DNA reads as TGCGCCAGCACCCTCCTAGCGGGGGACAATGAGCAGTTCTTC.

This clone occurred a few times. The V and J genes are TRBV29-1 and TRBJ1-5, with 7 nucleotides matching TRBD1. The CDR3 runs 15 residues. The germline gives CDR1 SQVTM, CDR2 ANQGSEA. Trimming took 3 bases from V and 4 from J; bases not matched to a gene: 9. The CDR3 sequence is CSVEVGAGGNQPQHF. The CDR3 DNA is TGCAGCGTTGAGGTTGGGGCAGGGGGAAATCAGCCCCAGCATTTT.